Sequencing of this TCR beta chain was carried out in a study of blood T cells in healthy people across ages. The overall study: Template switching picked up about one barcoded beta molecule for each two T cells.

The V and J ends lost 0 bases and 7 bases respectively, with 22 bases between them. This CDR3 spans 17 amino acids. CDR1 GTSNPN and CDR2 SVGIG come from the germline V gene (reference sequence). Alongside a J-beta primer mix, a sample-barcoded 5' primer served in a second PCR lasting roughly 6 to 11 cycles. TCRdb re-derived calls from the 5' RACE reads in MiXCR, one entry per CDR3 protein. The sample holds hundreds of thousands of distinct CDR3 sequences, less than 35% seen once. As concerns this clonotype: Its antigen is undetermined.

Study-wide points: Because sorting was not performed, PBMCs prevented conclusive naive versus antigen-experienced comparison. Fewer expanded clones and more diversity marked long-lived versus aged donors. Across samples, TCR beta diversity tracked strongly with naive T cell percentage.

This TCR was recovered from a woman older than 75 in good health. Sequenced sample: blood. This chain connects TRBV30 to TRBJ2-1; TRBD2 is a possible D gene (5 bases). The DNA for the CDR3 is TGTGCCTGGAGTGTAATCGGAGGAATGTCCGTGTTGAATGAGCAGTTCTTC. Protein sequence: CAWSVIGGMSVLNEQFF. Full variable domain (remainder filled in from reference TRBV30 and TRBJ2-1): SQTIHQWPATLVQPVGSPLSLECTVEGTSNPNLYWYRQAAGRGLQLLFYSVGIGQISSEVPQNLSASRPQDRQFILSSKKLLLSDSGFYLCAWSVIGGMSVLNEQFFGPGTRLTVL.